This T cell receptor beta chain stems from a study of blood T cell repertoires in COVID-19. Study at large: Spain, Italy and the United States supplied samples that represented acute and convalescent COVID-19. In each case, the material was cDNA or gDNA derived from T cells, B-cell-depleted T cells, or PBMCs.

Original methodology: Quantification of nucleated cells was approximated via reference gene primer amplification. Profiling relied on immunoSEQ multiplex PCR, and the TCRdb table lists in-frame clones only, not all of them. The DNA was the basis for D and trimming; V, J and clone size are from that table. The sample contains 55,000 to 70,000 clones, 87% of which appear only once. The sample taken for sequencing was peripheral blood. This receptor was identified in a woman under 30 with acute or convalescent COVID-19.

CDR3 nucleotide sequence: TGTGCCAGCAGTTCAGCGGGGTCCGGCACTGAAGCTTTCTTT. It codes for CASSSAGSGTEAFF. The chain employs TRBV27 and TRBJ1-1, with D uncertain. Germline-derived CDR1 and CDR2 are MNHEY and SMNVEV (reference sequence). This CDR3 region has 14 residues. The V and J ends lost 4 bases and 4 bases respectively, with 13 bases between them.